These 5 T cell receptor beta chains were sequenced from one sample in a study of blood T cell repertoires in COVID-19. TCRdb's copy holds only in-frame clones and misses some; the assay was immunoSEQ multiplex PCR. Altogether some 200,000 clones are present, roughly 84% being singletons, with the ten largest covering 7.5%. Input material: PBMCs or T cells enriched from blood (not recorded which). Receptor source: a man in his forties or fifties who had recovered from COVID-19.

This clone was counted a single time. The genes are TRBV5-5 and TRBJ2-3; 11 nucleotides line up with TRBD2. The germline V gene encodes CDR1 SGHKS and CDR2 YYEKEE (reference sequence). The CDR3 covers 18 residues. With V trimmed by 0 bases and J by 0 bases, 6 bases remained unmatched. CDR3 nucleotides: TGTGCCAGCAGCTTGGGGATAGCGGGGGGGATTAGCACAGATACGCAGTATTTT. Translating gives CASSLGIAGGISTDTQYF.

This clone has just one count. V gene TRBV21-1 combines with J gene TRBJ1-2. TRBV21-1 is noted as a pseudogene. The CDR3 contains 15 residues. The CDR3 DNA sequence: TGTGCCAGCAGCAAATCTGCGGGGGCTAACTATGGCTACACCTTC. It codes for CASSKSAGANYGYTF.

This chain links TRBV7-8 with TRBJ1-1; 7 bases match TRBD1. Germline CDR1 reads SGHVS; CDR2 reads FQNEAQ. This CDR3 spans 14 amino acids. J gave up 3 bases and V 4 bases, and 5 bases lay outside the gene matches. The CDR3 DNA reads TGTGCCAGCAGCTCGACAGGGAGATACACTGAAGCTTTCTTT. Translation: CASSSTGRYTEAFF.

The chain joins TRBV5-6 to TRBJ1-3; the D is unclear. From germline, CDR1 is SGHDT and CDR2 YYEEEE. V was pared by 0 bases and J by 0 bases, with 10 bases between. This CDR3 has 16 amino acids. For the CDR3, the DNA is TGTGCCAGCAGCTTGGGCGGGCTTTTCTCTGGAAACACCATATATTTT. Protein product: CASSLGGLFSGNTIYF. Variable domain in full (rest from reference TRBV5-6 and TRBJ1-3): DAGVTQSPTHLIKTRGQQVTLRCSPKSGHDTVSWYQQALGQGPQFIFQYYEEEERQRGNFPDRFSGHQFPNYSSELNVNALLLGDSALYLCASSLGGLFSGNTIYFGEGSWLTVV.

This chain connects TRBV6-5 to TRBJ2-4; tentatively, D is TRBD1 (5 bases). Germline V gives CDR1 MNHEY, CDR2 SVGAGI. The V and J ends lost 2 bases and 0 bases respectively, with 8 bases between them. The CDR3 has 15 residues. The CDR3 protein is CASSYARAAKNIQYF. The DNA for the CDR3 is TGTGCCAGCAGTTACGCCAGGGCAGCCAAAAACATTCAGTACTTC.